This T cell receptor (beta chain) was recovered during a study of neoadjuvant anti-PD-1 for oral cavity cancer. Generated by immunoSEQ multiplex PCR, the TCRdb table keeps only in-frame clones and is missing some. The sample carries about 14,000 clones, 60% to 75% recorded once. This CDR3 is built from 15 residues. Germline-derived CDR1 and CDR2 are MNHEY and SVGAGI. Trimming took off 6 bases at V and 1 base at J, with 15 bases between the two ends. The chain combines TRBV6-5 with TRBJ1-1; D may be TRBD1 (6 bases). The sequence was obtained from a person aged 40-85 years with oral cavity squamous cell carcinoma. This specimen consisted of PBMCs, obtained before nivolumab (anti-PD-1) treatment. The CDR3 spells CASRISGGRNTEAFF. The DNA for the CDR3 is TGTGCCAGCAGAATCTCCGGGGGGCGGAACACTGAAGCTTTCTTT.